This T cell receptor (beta chain) derives from a study of identical twins (dated by TCRdb to 2016 to 2017). Background for the entire study: TCR alpha and beta repertoires from monozygotic twins, unrelated adults of various ages and cord blood were deep-sequenced to test whether fetal clonotypes persist. Replicate twin experiments were performed at different times using different library preparation protocols to rule out contamination. Results and caveats for the whole study, not just this receptor: In beta out-of-frame sequences, excess twin sharing was weaker, because having fewer shared sequences lowered the signal-to-noise ratio. Because the same donors could not be followed over many years, conclusions were based on cross-sectional statistical analysis. In monozygotic twins, out-of-frame TCR alpha sharing was systematically underestimated by recombination models, although the models agreed with sharing between unrelated individuals. Zero-insertion analyses could be partly confounded by invariant T cells such as MAIT and iNKT, though diverse VJ usage argued against such confounding for most clonotypes. Compared with coincidental sharing between unrelated individuals, out-of-frame TCR alpha sequences shared between twins had an excess of sequences with low generation probability. Abundant cord blood beta clonotypes carried fewer insertions; young adult naive repertoires showed a weaker similar trend, while memory repertoires showed none.

Receptors were amplified or captured by 5' RACE. TCRdb records Illumina HiSeq 2000 as the sequencer. Template switching introduced a universal primer binding site; the final cDNA contained a unique molecular identifier, enabling accurate counting of TCR cDNA molecules. First-strand cDNA for TCR alpha and beta chains was synthesized from specific primers in the conserved constant-segment region. To control for contamination, every cDNA library carried two barcodes: a SMART-Mk sample barcode plus Illumina barcodes. TruSeq adapter sequences and Illumina sample barcodes were added in two successive PCR steps. The TCR alpha and beta cDNA libraries were sequenced on the Illumina HiSeq platform using custom primers. Under the source paper's analysis protocol: Raw reads were processed with MiGEC to extract unique molecular identifiers, and MiXCR was used to determine CDR3 positions. For each individual, recombination models were inferred using an EM algorithm with the repgenHMM and IGoR tools. Shared clonotypes were analyzed with the tcR package in R, and sharing was normalized by the product of cloneset sizes. Out-of-frame nonproductive sequences were analyzed to study raw recombination free of thymic and clonal selection effects. TCRdb trimmed the raw reads at Q25, called clones with MiXCR and kept productive beta chains. Every CDR3 protein is listed once, alongside the most common genes and DNA of its rows. These V and J calls are TCRdb output, not the study's own analysis. Recorded for this sample are about 240,000 distinct CDR3 sequences; 8% to 11% of them occurred a single time. In total, the top ten clones hold over 8% of the sample.

Every donor in the study was a healthy Caucasian. Miltenyi CD45RO+ enrichment and human naive T-cell isolation kits were used to isolate memory (CD45RO+) and naive T cells from PBMC. CDR1 and CDR2 are read off the germline V gene as SGHRS and YFSETQ. The V end gives up 4 bases and the J end 8 bases, leaving 4 bases in the junction not matched to a gene. The CDR3 covers 13 residues, taking in both the cysteine and the phenylalanine. Just the 39-base CDR3 DNA is kept, in frame starting at base 1. There are many counts of this clonotype. This clone's antigen is unknown. The input lacks base qualities; no much larger clone sits a single base away.

This receptor was taken from a man aged 45-65 years in good health. Here the chain combines TRBV5-1 and TRBJ2-1; the central 9 bases match TRBD2. Sample: memory T cells sorted from blood. The cell subset or site label of this sample denotes: CD45RO+ enriched T cells. The CDR3 here reads CASSGTSLHEQFF. The bases read TGCGCCAGCAGCGGGACTAGCTTGCATGAGCAGTTCTTC.